This TCR beta chain was sequenced in a study of OX40 agonist ivuxolimab in advanced cancers. Overall study context: Dose-escalation cases comprised hepatocellular carcinoma, melanoma, renal cell or head and neck cancer. Earlier treatment with anti-PD-1, anti-PD-L1 or anti-CTLA-4 was permitted, and over 35% had received some.

The V end lost 4 bases, the J end lost 0 bases, and 7 bases lay between the germline ends. This CDR3 region has 14 residues. Germline lookup yields CDR1 SGDLS and CDR2 YYNGEE. The assay was immunoSEQ multiplex PCR, and TCRdb's table has in-frame clones only and misses some. The table lists tens of thousands of clones, roughly 89% of them singletons. The specimen was CD4+ or CD8+ T cells sorted from blood, collected in a trial of the OX40 agonist ivuxolimab. V usage is TRBV9 and J usage is TRBJ1-4; D is unclear. This clonotype was sampled from an adult with an advanced solid tumor such as melanoma, head and neck, liver or kidney cancer. The CDR3 protein is CASSQLATNEKLFF. CDR3 in DNA: TGTGCCAGCAGCCAATTAGCAACTAATGAAAAACTGTTTTTT.